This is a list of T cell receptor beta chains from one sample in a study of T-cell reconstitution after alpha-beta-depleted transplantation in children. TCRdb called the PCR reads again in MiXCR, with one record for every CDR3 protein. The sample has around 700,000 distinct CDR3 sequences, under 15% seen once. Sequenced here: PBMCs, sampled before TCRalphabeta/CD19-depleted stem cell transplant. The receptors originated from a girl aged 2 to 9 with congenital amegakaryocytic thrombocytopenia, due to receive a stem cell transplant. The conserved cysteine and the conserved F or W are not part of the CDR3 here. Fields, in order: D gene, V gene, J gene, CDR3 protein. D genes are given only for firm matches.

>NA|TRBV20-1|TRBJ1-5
SARDGGGGNQPQH
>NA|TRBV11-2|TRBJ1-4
ASSVTGYYEKLF
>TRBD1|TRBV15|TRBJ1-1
ATRGQMNTEAF
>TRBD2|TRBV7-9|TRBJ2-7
ASSLGPPLRLAVGEQY
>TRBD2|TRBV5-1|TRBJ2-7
ASSEPGLPSYEQY
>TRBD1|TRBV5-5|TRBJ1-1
ASSWTGDTEAF
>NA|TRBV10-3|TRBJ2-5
AIRGGETQY
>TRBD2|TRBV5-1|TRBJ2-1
ASSQIPLGLAGAGNEQF
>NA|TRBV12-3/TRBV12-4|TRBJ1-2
ASSDGPYGYT
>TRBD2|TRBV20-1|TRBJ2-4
SATLFAGEAKNIQY